Presented here are 15 T cell receptor beta chains from one specimen sequenced in a study of tumor-infiltrating lymphocytes in glioblastoma multiforme. Three nested ARM-PCR rounds with V-beta and C-beta primers built TCRB libraries. MiXCR, run by TCRdb on the multiplex PCR reads, gives a single entry per CDR3 protein. This sample has about 19,000 distinct CDR3 sequences, with just under 70% found just once. Sequences were obtained from peripheral blood. The receptor set was obtained from a male donor with glioblastoma.

The J gene is TRBJ2-3, the V gene TRBV11-2, with 10 bases identical to TRBD2. V shed 5 bases, J shed 8 bases, and the junction held 4 bases outside the gene matches. The CDR3 runs 13 residues. CDR1 SGHAT and CDR2 FQNNGV come from the germline V gene. CDR3 residues: CASSPVAGGTQYF. CDR3 bases: TGTGCCAGCAGCCCTGTAGCGGGAGGTACGCAGTATTTT.

V usage is TRBV13 and J usage is TRBJ2-7; D is possibly TRBD2 (6 bases). The DNA end lines up better with TRBJ2-1; the J call may be wrong. The germline V gene has CDR1 PRHDT and CDR2 FYEKMQ (reference sequence). This CDR3 region has 16 residues. CDR3 coding DNA: TGTGCCAGCAGCTTAGCCGCTAGCGTTGTCTACAATGAGCAGTTCTTC. It specifies CASSLAASVVYNEQFF.

This chain connects TRBV11-1 to TRBJ2-7; 8 bases are shared with TRBD1. CDR1 is SGHAT and CDR2 is FQDESV in the germline V gene (reference sequence). Trimming removed 6 bases from V and 3 bases from J; junction bases left unmatched: 4. The CDR3 length is 13 residues. CDR3 nucleotides: TGTGCCAGCAGGCGGACAGGGATCTACGAGCAGTACTTC. Its translation is CASRRTGIYEQYF.

This clonotype turned up a few times. The chain carries TRBV27 and TRBJ2-7; maybe TRBD2 (6 bases). The V gene's germline CDR1 is MNHEY and CDR2 SMNVEV (reference sequence). The V gene lost 11 bases and the J gene lost 3 bases, with 8 bases spanning the gap. The CDR3 extends over 10 amino acids. CDR3 sequence (DNA): TGTGCCGGAGGGGTCTACGAGCAGTACTTC. Residues: CAGGVYEQYF.

The rearrangement links TRBV4-1 to TRBJ1-1; D call uncertain. V was pared by 3 bases and J by 0 bases, with 5 bases between. There are 13 residues in the CDR3. Germline-derived CDR1 and CDR2 are MGHRA and YSYEKL. In nucleotides, the CDR3 is TGCGCCAGCAGCCATGACATGAACACTGAAGCTTTCTTT. Its protein is CASSHDMNTEAFF.

This clonotype was detected a few times. A much larger clone lies one base from this, so it may be a read error. Likely a read error: the CDR3 ends without its conserved phenylalanine or tryptophan. The DNA for the CDR3 is TGCAGCGTCCAAACTAGCGACTCCTACGAGCAGTACCTC. Amino acids: CSVQTSDSYEQYL. The rearrangement joins TRBV29-1 to TRBJ2-7; TRBD2 matches 7 bases. V lost 6 bases and J lost 0; bases outside the gene matches: 5. The CDR3 loop spans 13 amino acids. Germline V CDR1 and CDR2: SQVTM, ANQGSEA.

This chain links TRBV11-2 with TRBJ2-1, with D possibly called TRBD1 or TRBD2 (5 bases each). V dropped 1 base and J dropped 7 bases, with 11 bases sitting between them. Per germline, CDR1 SGHAT and CDR2 FQNNGV. The CDR3 sequence is 14 residues long. CDR3: CASSLATGRNEQFF. Written as DNA, the CDR3 is TGTGCCAGCAGCTTAGCAACGGGACGGAATGAGCAGTTCTTC.

In regard to this clonotype: This CDR3 is missing its conserved last phenylalanine or tryptophan, likely due to a read error. This rearrangement joins TRBV29-1 to TRBJ2-5; the D gene could be TRBD1 or TRBD2 (6 bases each). CDR3 size: 13 residues. From germline, CDR1 is SQVTM and CDR2 ANQGSEA. Trimming stripped 6 bases from V and 1 base from J, with 12 bases between. In nucleotides, the CDR3 is TGCAGCGTGGAGACGGGGGCCCAAGAGACCCAGTACTTA. Translating gives CSVETGAQETQYL.

This clonotype was seen once. One end of the junction varies from germline; a read error may be responsible. V gene TRBV29-1 combines with J gene TRBJ2-4; a weak D match, TRBD1 (5 bases). CDR1 and CDR2 (germline): SQVTM, ANQGSEA. The CDR3 contains 13 residues. CDR3 sequence (DNA): TGCAGCGTTGAACAGGGTGCCAAATACATTCAGTACTTC. This codes for CSVEQGAKYIQYF.

This rearrangement joins TRBV10-3 to TRBJ2-1, with a possible D match to TRBD2 (5 bases). Germline lookup yields CDR1 ENHRY and CDR2 SYGVKD. V shed 4 bases and J shed 2 bases, with 15 bases lying between them. There are 16 residues in the CDR3. CDR3 sequence reads: CAISADWVSAYNEQFF. CDR3 nucleotide sequence: TGTGCCATCAGTGCTGATTGGGTTAGCGCCTACAATGAGCAGTTCTTC.

This clonotype was detected ten times or more. The V and J genes are TRBV29-1 and TRBJ2-1, with D possibly being TRBD2 (5 bases). Per the germline V gene, CDR1 is SQVTM and CDR2 is ANQGSEA. The CDR3 consists of 13 residues. V was clipped by 6 bases and J by 9 bases, with 18 bases between them. This CDR3 reads CSVRDWEIAEQFF. DNA of the CDR3: TGCAGCGTGAGGGATTGGGAGATCGCTGAGCAGTTCTTC.

This clonotype occurred many times. J is TRBJ2-1 and V is TRBV29-1, with D perhaps matching TRBD2 (6 bases). Trimming removed 2 bases from V and 3 bases from J, with 14 bases in between. CDR1 and CDR2 from the germline V gene are SQVTM and ANQGSEA. CDR3 length: 15 residues. CDR3 nucleotides: TGCAGCGTTGAACCCCCGGGAGTCAACTACAATGAGCAGTTCTTC. This codes for CSVEPPGVNYNEQFF.

In regard to this clonotype: The junction does not match germline at one end; this may be a read error. V gene TRBV7-9 combines with J gene TRBJ2-7, with D maybe TRBD2 (5 bases). Germline V CDR1 and CDR2: SEHNR, FQNEAQ (reference sequence). This CDR3 is built from 15 residues. CDR3 nucleotide sequence: TGTCCCAGCAGCTCTAGACGGAGTCGAGGGTATGAGCAGTACTTC. It encodes CPSSSRRSRGYEQYF.

Many counts were recorded for this clonotype. J is TRBJ2-1 and V is TRBV29-1, with D unresolved. The CDR3 has 11 amino acids. Germline assignment: CDR1 SQVTM and CDR2 ANQGSEA. V gave up 3 bases and J gave up 4 bases, with 4 bases separating them. CDR3 amino acids: CSVDLYNEQFF. CDR3 DNA sequence: TGCAGCGTTGATTTGTACAATGAGCAGTTCTTC.

This clonotype was seen many times. CDR3 sequence: CASSQGWDGYTF. CDR3 bases: TGTGCCAGCAGCCAGGGATGGGATGGCTACACCTTC. The chain is built from TRBV7-9 and TRBJ1-2, with D maybe TRBD1 (5 bases). The CDR3 length is 12 residues. Germline assignment: CDR1 SEHNR and CDR2 FQNEAQ (reference sequence). Trimming stripped 5 bases from V and 6 bases from J, with 10 bases between.